The T cell receptor (beta chain) under discussion was sequenced for a study of T-cell reconstitution after alpha-beta-depleted transplantation in children. Germline V gene data show CDR1 as DFQATT and CDR2 as SNEGSKA (reference sequence). The CDR3 extends over 14 amino acids. V dropped 2 bases and J dropped 0 bases, with 10 bases sitting between them. TCRbeta library construction was performed incorporating unique molecular identifiers. MiXCR was run by TCRdb on the PCR reads, yielding one entry per CDR3 protein. The sample lists about 100,000 distinct CDR3 sequences; 6.4% were seen once. This clonotype came up many times.

The input for sequencing was PBMCs, mostly from graft donor cells, taken 360 days after TCRalphabeta/CD19-depleted stem cell transplant. The genes are TRBV20-1 and TRBJ2-5; D not certain. The receptor's source is a male patient aged 2-10 years who had a stem cell transplant for acute lymphoblastic leukemia, so the T cells may come from the graft donor. The CDR3 loop is CSARPYTHQETQYF. The CDR3, as DNA: TGCAGTGCTAGACCTTACACTCACCAAGAGACCCAGTACTTC.